The present entry profiles one T cell receptor beta chain with its context. Its antigen is unknown. Libraries were made from TCR beta cDNA, and they carried unique molecular identifiers. Roughly 0.5 million cDNA molecules were obtained from approximately 1 to 10 million T cells. TCRdb processed the PCR reads anew with MiXCR; each CDR3 protein has one entry. The sample lists fewer than 850,000 distinct CDR3 sequences; approximately 44% were seen once. This sample was taken from a study of post-analysis software for immune sequencing data. Study context: Relapsing-remitting, secondary progressive and progressive-relapsing forms made up the multiple sclerosis disease courses. Study-level findings and limits: F measure grouped same-batch samples tightly together. Among multiple sclerosis patients, normalized Chao1 diversity was significantly below that of controls. Comparison of patients with controls showed five TRBV segments more frequent in patients, TRBV5-6, TRBV5-1 and TRBV20-1 among them.

Trimming left V 5 bases short and J 2 bases short, with 14 bases between. The CDR3 has 15 residues. Germline-derived CDR1 and CDR2 are SGHVS and FQNEAQ. This rearrangement joins TRBV7-8 to TRBJ2-3; D gene ambiguous. Input material: blood. The TCR was taken from a girl aged 10-17 years with multiple sclerosis. CDR3 bases: TGTGCCAGCAGCCCGACCGGGCCCTACACAGATACGCAGTATTTT. Its protein product is CASSPTGPYTDTQYF.